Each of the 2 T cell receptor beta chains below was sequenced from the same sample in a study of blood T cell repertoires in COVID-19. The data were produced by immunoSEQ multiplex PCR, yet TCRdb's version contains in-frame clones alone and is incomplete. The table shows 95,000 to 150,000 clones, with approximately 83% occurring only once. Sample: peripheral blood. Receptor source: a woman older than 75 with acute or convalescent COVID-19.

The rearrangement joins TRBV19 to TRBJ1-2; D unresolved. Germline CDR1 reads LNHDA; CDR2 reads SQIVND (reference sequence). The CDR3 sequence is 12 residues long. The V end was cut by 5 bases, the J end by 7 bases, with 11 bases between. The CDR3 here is CASSEGTLGYTF. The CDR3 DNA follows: TGTGCCAGTAGTGAGGGAACCCTTGGCTACACCTTC.

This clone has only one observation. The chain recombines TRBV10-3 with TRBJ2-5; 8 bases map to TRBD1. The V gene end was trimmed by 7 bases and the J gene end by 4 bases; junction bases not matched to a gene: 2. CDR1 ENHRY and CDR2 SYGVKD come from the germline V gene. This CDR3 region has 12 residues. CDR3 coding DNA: TGTGCCATCATGGGGACAGGAGAGACCCAGTACTTC. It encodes CAIMGTGETQYF.